This T cell receptor (beta chain) was obtained from a study of blood T cell repertoires in COVID-19. Study background: Samples of COVID-19 (acute and convalescent) were obtained from the United States, Italy and Spain.

Original data processing: Quantification of nucleated cells was approximated via reference gene primer amplification. Sequencing was performed with immunoSEQ multiplex PCR; in TCRdb, only in-frame clones are kept and a portion is missing. The V and J calls and clone size are taken from that table; D and trimming were inferred from the DNA. The sample consists of fewer than 250,000 clones, 80% to 95% of them appearing once. Enrolled during active infection, Seattle patients were then followed longitudinally. Germline values: CDR1 SGDLS, CDR2 YYNGEE. The V and J ends lost 5 bases and 4 bases, in that order; junction bases with no gene match: 9. This CDR3 spans 15 amino acids.

The sequence derives from a man in his 60s with COVID-19, enrolled during active disease. Sequenced: peripheral blood. This chain links TRBV9 with TRBJ1-5; 7 positions match TRBD1. The CDR3 reads CASSHTGAANQPQHF. Here the CDR3 DNA reads TGTGCCAGCAGTCACACAGGGGCGGCTAATCAGCCCCAGCATTTT.